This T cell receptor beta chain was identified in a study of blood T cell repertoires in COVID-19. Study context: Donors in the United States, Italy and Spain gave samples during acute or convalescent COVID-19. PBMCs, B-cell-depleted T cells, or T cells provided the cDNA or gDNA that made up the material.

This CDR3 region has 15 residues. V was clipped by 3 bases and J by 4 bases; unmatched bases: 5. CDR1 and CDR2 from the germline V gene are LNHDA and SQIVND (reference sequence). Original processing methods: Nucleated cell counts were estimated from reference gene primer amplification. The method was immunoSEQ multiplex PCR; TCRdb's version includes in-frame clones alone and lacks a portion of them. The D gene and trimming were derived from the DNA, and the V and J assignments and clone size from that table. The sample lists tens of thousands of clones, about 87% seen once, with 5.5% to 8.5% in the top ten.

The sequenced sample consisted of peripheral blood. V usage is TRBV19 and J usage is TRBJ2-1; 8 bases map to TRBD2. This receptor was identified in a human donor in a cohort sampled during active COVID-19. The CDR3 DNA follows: TGTGCCAGTAGTATGGTAGCGGGAAGGTACAATGAGCAGTTCTTC. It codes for CASSMVAGRYNEQFF.